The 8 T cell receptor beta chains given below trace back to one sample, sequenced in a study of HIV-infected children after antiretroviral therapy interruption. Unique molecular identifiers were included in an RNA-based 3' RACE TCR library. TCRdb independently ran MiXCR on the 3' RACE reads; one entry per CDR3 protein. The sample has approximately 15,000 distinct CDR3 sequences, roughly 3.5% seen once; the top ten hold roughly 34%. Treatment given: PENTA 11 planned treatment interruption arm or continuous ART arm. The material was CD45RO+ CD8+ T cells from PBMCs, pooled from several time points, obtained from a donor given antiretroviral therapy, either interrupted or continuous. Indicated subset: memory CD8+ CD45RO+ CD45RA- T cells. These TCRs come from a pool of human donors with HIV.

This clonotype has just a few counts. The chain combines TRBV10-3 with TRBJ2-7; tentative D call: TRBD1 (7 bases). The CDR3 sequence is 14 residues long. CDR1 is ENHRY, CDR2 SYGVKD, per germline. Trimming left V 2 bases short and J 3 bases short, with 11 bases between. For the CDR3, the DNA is TGTGCCATCAGTGAGGGGCAGGGGGGCTACGAGCAGTACTTC. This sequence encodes CAISEGQGGYEQYF.

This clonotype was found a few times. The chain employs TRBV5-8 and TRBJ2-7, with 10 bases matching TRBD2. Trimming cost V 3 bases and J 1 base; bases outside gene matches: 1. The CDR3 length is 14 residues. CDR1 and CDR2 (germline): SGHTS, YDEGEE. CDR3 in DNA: TGTGCCAGCAGCTCACTAGCGGGGTCCTACGAGCAGTACTTC. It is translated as CASSSLAGSYEQYF.

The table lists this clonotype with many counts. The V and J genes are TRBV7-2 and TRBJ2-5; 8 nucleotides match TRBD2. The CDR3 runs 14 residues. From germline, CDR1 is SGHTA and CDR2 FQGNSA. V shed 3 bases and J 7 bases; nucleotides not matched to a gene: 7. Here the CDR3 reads CASSLGLGGWTQYF. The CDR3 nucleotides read TGTGCCAGCAGCTTGGGACTAGGGGGTTGGACCCAGTACTTC.

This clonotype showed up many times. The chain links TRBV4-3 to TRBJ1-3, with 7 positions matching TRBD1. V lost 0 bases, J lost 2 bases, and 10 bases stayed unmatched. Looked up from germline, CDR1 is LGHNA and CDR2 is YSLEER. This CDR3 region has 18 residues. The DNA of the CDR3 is TGCGCCAGCAGCCAAGATATAAGCGGACAGGCAGCTGGAAACACCATATATTTT. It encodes CASSQDISGQAAGNTIYF.

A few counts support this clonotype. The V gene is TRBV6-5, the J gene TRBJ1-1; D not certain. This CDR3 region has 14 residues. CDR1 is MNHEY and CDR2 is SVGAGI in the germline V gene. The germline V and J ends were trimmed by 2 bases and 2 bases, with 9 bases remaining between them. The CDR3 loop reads CASSYAGLNTEAFF. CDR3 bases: TGTGCCAGCAGTTACGCCGGCCTAAACACTGAAGCTTTCTTT.

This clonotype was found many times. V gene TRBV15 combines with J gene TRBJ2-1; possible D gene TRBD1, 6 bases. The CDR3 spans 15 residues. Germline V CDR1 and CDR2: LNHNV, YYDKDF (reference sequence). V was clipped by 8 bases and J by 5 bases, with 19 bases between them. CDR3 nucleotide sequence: TGTGCCACCTTACTACAGGGATTTGGTGACAATGAGCAGTTCTTC. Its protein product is CATLLQGFGDNEQFF. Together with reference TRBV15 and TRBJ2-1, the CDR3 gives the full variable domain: DAMVIQNPRYQVTQFGKPVTLSCSQTLNHNVMYWYQQKSSQAPKLLFHYYDKDFNNEADTPDNFQSRRPNTSFCFLDIRSPGLGDTAMYLCATLLQGFGDNEQFFGPGTRLTVL.

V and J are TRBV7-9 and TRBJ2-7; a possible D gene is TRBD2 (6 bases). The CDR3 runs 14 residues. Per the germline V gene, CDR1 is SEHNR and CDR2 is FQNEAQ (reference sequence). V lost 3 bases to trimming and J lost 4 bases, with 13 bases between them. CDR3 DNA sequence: TGTGCCAGCAGCTTCCCCCACCGGGAGTACGAGCAGTACTTC. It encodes CASSFPHREYEQYF.

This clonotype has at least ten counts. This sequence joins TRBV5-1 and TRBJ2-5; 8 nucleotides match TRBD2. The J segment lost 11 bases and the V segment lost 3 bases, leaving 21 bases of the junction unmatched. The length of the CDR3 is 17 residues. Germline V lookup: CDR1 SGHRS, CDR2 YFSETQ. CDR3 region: CASSSRPGLDSDRDQYF. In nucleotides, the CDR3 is TGCGCCAGCAGCTCTCGGCCGGGACTAGACTCTGATAGGGATCAGTACTTC. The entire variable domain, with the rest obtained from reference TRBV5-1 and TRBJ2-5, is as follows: KAGVTQTPRYLIKTRGQQVTLSCSPISGHRSVSWYQQTPGQGLQFLFEYFSETQRNKGNFPGRFSGRQFSNSRSEMNVSTLELGDSALYLCASSSRPGLDSDRDQYFGPGTRLLVL.